The rows below give T cell receptor beta chains drawn from one sample of a study of regulatory T cells in long-lasting Graves disease. Using its own MiXCR run on the multiplex PCR reads, TCRdb lists one record per CDR3 protein. Among about 540,000 distinct CDR3 sequences listed, about 13% were seen once. These same data were also listed under a study on T cells in Graves' hyperthyroidism and ophthalmopathy.

The material sequenced was peripheral blood mononuclear cells (PBMCs), taken at new diagnosis, from a patient treated with antithyroid drugs. These receptors originate from a man in his thirties or forties with Graves disease. Each CDR3 is given with its conserved first and last residue. Fields, in order: D gene, V gene, J gene, clone size, CDR3 protein, CDR3 DNA. D genes are given only for firm matches. The size entry is marked missing in some rows and otherwise reads once, few, many or a size class.

d_call: NA
v_call: TRBV6-1
j_call: TRBJ2-5
clone_size: many
cdr3_aa: CASSARDTQETQYF
cdr3_nt: TGTGCCAGCAGCGCCCGGGACACACAAGAGACCCAGTACTTC

d_call: NA
v_call: TRBV6-1
j_call: TRBJ2-7
clone_size: few
cdr3_aa: CASGRGLSYEQYF
cdr3_nt: TGTGCCAGCGGGCGGGGTCTCTCCTACGAGCAGTACTTC

d_call: TRBD1
v_call: TRBV11-2
j_call: TRBJ1-5
clone_size: many
cdr3_aa: CASSLGGQVDQPQHF
cdr3_nt: TGTGCCAGCAGCTTAGGGGGACAGGTCGATCAGCCCCAGCATTTT

d_call: NA
v_call: TRBV2
j_call: TRBJ2-1
clone_size: many
cdr3_aa: CASSEPGTAGNEQFF
cdr3_nt: TGTGCCAGCAGTGAACCCGGGACCGCGGGGAATGAGCAGTTCTTC

d_call: TRBD2
v_call: TRBV18
j_call: TRBJ2-3
clone_size: NA
cdr3_aa: CASSPRSGLASDTQYF
cdr3_nt: TGTGCCAGCTCACCAAGATCGGGACTAGCATCAGATACGCAGTATTTT

d_call: TRBD2
v_call: TRBV10-1
j_call: TRBJ2-1
clone_size: NA
cdr3_aa: CASSEAAGGGSYNEQFF
cdr3_nt: TGCGCCAGCAGTGAGGCGGCGGGAGGGGGGTCCTACAATGAGCAGTTCTTC

d_call: NA
v_call: TRBV3-1
j_call: TRBJ2-3
clone_size: many
cdr3_aa: CASSQVAGRSTDTQYF
cdr3_nt: TGTGCCAGCAGCCAAGTGGCAGGGAGAAGCACAGATACGCAGTATTTT

d_call: NA
v_call: TRBV19
j_call: TRBJ1-1
clone_size: NA
cdr3_aa: CASSMVTGTIGAEAFF
cdr3_nt: TGTGCCAGTAGTATGGTTACAGGGACAATAGGGGCTGAAGCTTTCTTT

d_call: NA
v_call: TRBV11-2
j_call: TRBJ2-2
clone_size: many
cdr3_aa: CASSLSDQPTGELFF
cdr3_nt: TGTGCCAGCAGCTTAAGCGACCAACCCACCGGGGAGCTGTTTTTT

d_call: NA
v_call: TRBV12-3/TRBV12-4
j_call: TRBJ2-7
clone_size: many
cdr3_aa: CASSLGLSLEQYF
cdr3_nt: TGTGCCAGCAGTTTAGGGCTCTCTCTCGAGCAGTACTTC

d_call: TRBD2
v_call: TRBV12-3/TRBV12-4
j_call: TRBJ2-3
clone_size: many
cdr3_aa: CASSLSPGLAGDTDTQYF
cdr3_nt: TGTGCCAGCAGCCTAAGCCCCGGACTAGCGGGAGACACAGATACGCAGTATTTT

d_call: NA
v_call: TRBV10-2
j_call: TRBJ1-2
clone_size: many
cdr3_aa: CASSDEGRGGYTF
cdr3_nt: TGCGCCAGCAGTGACGAGGGGCGCGGGGGCTACACCTTC

d_call: TRBD2
v_call: TRBV9
j_call: TRBJ2-3
clone_size: many
cdr3_aa: CASSAPPWSGKGTDTQYF
cdr3_nt: TGTGCCAGCAGCGCGCCCCCCTGGAGCGGGAAGGGGACAGATACGCAGTATTTT

d_call: TRBD2
v_call: TRBV30
j_call: TRBJ2-7
clone_size: NA
cdr3_aa: CAYDSGRRVYEQYF
cdr3_nt: TGTGCCTACGATAGCGGGAGAAGGGTCTACGAGCAGTACTTC

d_call: NA
v_call: TRBV10-3
j_call: TRBJ2-7
clone_size: many
cdr3_aa: CAISEGEEQYF
cdr3_nt: TGTGCCATCAGTGAGGGTGAAGAGCAGTACTTC

d_call: TRBD2
v_call: TRBV13
j_call: TRBJ2-1
clone_size: NA
cdr3_aa: CASSLSLAGNVDNEQFF
cdr3_nt: TGTGCCAGCAGCTTATCACTAGCGGGTAATGTAGACAATGAGCAGTTCTTC

d_call: TRBD1
v_call: TRBV20-1
j_call: TRBJ2-3
clone_size: many
cdr3_aa: CSARATGQGSTDTQYF
cdr3_nt: TGCAGTGCTAGAGCGACGGGACAGGGGAGCACAGATACGCAGTATTTT

d_call: TRBD2
v_call: TRBV2
j_call: TRBJ2-1
clone_size: many
cdr3_aa: CASSELAVSYNEQFF
cdr3_nt: TGTGCCAGCAGTGAACTAGCGGTCTCCTACAATGAGCAGTTCTTC

d_call: TRBD1
v_call: TRBV18
j_call: TRBJ2-7
clone_size: few
cdr3_aa: CASSPGQGISEQYF
cdr3_nt: TGTGCCAGCTCCCCGGGACAGGGTATTTCCGAGCAGTACTTC

d_call: TRBD2
v_call: TRBV7-9
j_call: TRBJ2-1
clone_size: NA
cdr3_aa: CASSLGGRALLPYNEQFF
cdr3_nt: TGTGCCAGCAGCTTAGGGGGGAGGGCCCTACTACCCTACAATGAGCAGTTCTTC

d_call: NA
v_call: TRBV12-3/TRBV12-4
j_call: TRBJ2-5
clone_size: many
cdr3_aa: CASSRWGQETQYF
cdr3_nt: TGTGCCAGCAGTCGATGGGGGCAAGAGACCCAGTACTTC

d_call: NA
v_call: TRBV19
j_call: TRBJ1-2
clone_size: NA
cdr3_aa: CASRREANYGYTF
cdr3_nt: TGTGCCAGTAGGAGGGAGGCTAACTATGGCTACACCTTC

d_call: NA
v_call: TRBV4-1
j_call: TRBJ2-3
clone_size: few
cdr3_aa: CASSQLPWGRDTQYF
cdr3_nt: TGCGCCAGCAGCCAATTGCCGTGGGGGAGGGATACGCAGTATTTT

d_call: NA
v_call: TRBV5-1
j_call: TRBJ2-1
clone_size: NA
cdr3_aa: CASRPDSNYLNNEQFF
cdr3_nt: TGCGCCAGCCGGCCGGACAGCAACTATCTTAACAATGAGCAGTTCTTC

d_call: NA
v_call: TRBV6-1
j_call: TRBJ2-7
clone_size: many
cdr3_aa: CASKEGRTYEQYF
cdr3_nt: TGTGCCAGCAAGGAGGGCAGAACCTACGAGCAGTACTTC

d_call: TRBD2
v_call: TRBV7-2
j_call: TRBJ2-7
clone_size: few
cdr3_aa: CASSPWTSEEQYF
cdr3_nt: TGTGCCAGCAGCCCATGGACTAGCGAGGAGCAGTACTTC

d_call: NA
v_call: TRBV15
j_call: TRBJ2-5
clone_size: few
cdr3_aa: CATSRDFLGAQTRQETQYF
cdr3_nt: TGTGCCACCAGCAGAGATTTTTTAGGGGCGCAGACCAGACAAGAGACCCAGTACTTC

d_call: NA
v_call: TRBV4-1
j_call: TRBJ1-5
clone_size: NA
cdr3_aa: CASSPKDGRLGQPQHF
cdr3_nt: TGCGCCAGCAGCCCGAAGGACGGCAGGTTAGGTCAGCCCCAGCATTTT

d_call: TRBD1
v_call: TRBV20-1
j_call: TRBJ1-2
clone_size: few
cdr3_aa: CSAWGDSINYGYTF
cdr3_nt: TGCAGTGCTTGGGGGGACAGTATAAACTATGGCTACACCTTC

d_call: NA
v_call: TRBV20-1
j_call: TRBJ2-5
clone_size: many
cdr3_aa: CSAEPNPTTQYF
cdr3_nt: TGCAGTGCTGAGCCTAACCCGACGACCCAGTACTTC

d_call: NA
v_call: TRBV20-1
j_call: TRBJ1-1
clone_size: NA
cdr3_aa: CSARSIPGDTEAFF
cdr3_nt: TGCAGTGCTAGATCCATCCCGGGAGACACTGAAGCTTTCTTT

d_call: NA
v_call: TRBV7-8
j_call: TRBJ2-7
clone_size: many
cdr3_aa: CASSLKAEQYF
cdr3_nt: TGTGCCAGCAGCTTAAAGGCCGAGCAGTACTTC

d_call: TRBD1
v_call: TRBV12-3/TRBV12-4
j_call: TRBJ1-2
clone_size: many
cdr3_aa: CASGDRINGYTF
cdr3_nt: TGTGCCAGCGGGGACAGGATTAATGGCTACACCTTC

d_call: NA
v_call: TRBV10-1
j_call: TRBJ1-1
clone_size: NA
cdr3_aa: CASKKTMNTEAFF
cdr3_nt: TGCGCCAGCAAAAAGACCATGAACACTGAAGCTTTCTTT

d_call: TRBD1
v_call: TRBV19
j_call: TRBJ1-5
clone_size: NA
cdr3_aa: CASCPGQGRREPQHF
cdr3_nt: TGTGCCAGTTGCCCCGGACAGGGGCGTAGGGAGCCCCAGCATTTT

d_call: NA
v_call: TRBV28
j_call: TRBJ1-5
clone_size: many
cdr3_aa: CASSLGGLAGQPQHF
cdr3_nt: TGTGCCAGCAGTTTGGGGGGGCTGGCAGGTCAGCCCCAGCATTTT

d_call: NA
v_call: TRBV14
j_call: TRBJ2-2
clone_size: many
cdr3_aa: CASSLQGLTGELFF
cdr3_nt: TGTGCCAGCAGCCTCCAGGGTCTCACCGGGGAGCTGTTTTTT

d_call: NA
v_call: TRBV12-3/TRBV12-4
j_call: TRBJ1-1
clone_size: many
cdr3_aa: CASSSMGYTEAFF
cdr3_nt: TGTGCCAGCAGTTCGATGGGGTACACTGAAGCTTTCTTT

d_call: TRBD2
v_call: TRBV6-1
j_call: TRBJ2-2
clone_size: NA
cdr3_aa: CASSESPISGRITGELFF
cdr3_nt: TGTGCCAGCAGTGAAAGTCCCATCAGCGGGAGGATCACCGGGGAGCTGTTTTTT

d_call: NA
v_call: TRBV15
j_call: TRBJ2-4
clone_size: few
cdr3_aa: CATSRRILAKNIQYF
cdr3_nt: TGTGCCACCAGCCGACGGATCTTAGCCAAAAACATTCAGTACTTC

d_call: NA
v_call: TRBV7-9
j_call: TRBJ2-5
clone_size: many
cdr3_aa: CASRTGTPVQETQYF
cdr3_nt: TGTGCCAGCAGAACCGGGACACCTGTCCAAGAGACCCAGTACTTC

d_call: NA
v_call: TRBV6-1
j_call: TRBJ2-7
clone_size: NA
cdr3_aa: CASRSPRGEMYF
cdr3_nt: TGTGCCAGCAGGTCTCCGCGGGGCGAGATGTACTTC

d_call: NA
v_call: TRBV9
j_call: TRBJ2-3
clone_size: few
cdr3_aa: CASSVEGDTQYF
cdr3_nt: TGTGCCAGCAGCGTAGAAGGAGATACGCAGTATTTT

d_call: TRBD1
v_call: TRBV24-1
j_call: TRBJ1-2
clone_size: many
cdr3_aa: CATSETGVGGYTF
cdr3_nt: TGTGCCACCAGCGAGACAGGGGTTGGCGGCTACACCTTC

d_call: NA
v_call: TRBV25-1
j_call: TRBJ1-1
clone_size: few
cdr3_aa: CASSETPHTEAFF
cdr3_nt: TGTGCCAGCAGTGAAACCCCTCACACTGAAGCTTTCTTT

d_call: TRBD1
v_call: TRBV20-1
j_call: TRBJ2-3
clone_size: many
cdr3_aa: CSARAGTGGLITDTQYF
cdr3_nt: TGCAGTGCTAGGGCCGGGACAGGGGGCCTGATCACAGATACGCAGTATTTT